These 14 T cell receptor beta chains originate from one sample sequenced in a study of cytomegalovirus exposure and HLA in healthy donors (dated by TCRdb to about 2017). The protocol used for the library was the immunoSEQ multiplex PCR assay. The multiplex PCR relied on a mix of 60 forward primers for TCR Vbeta segments and 13 reverse primers for TCR Jbeta segments. TCRdb took over this immuneACCESS table, retaining in-frame rearrangements with V and J assigned. Such tables are incomplete; in checked studies, under half of the missing clones stem from an unresolved V gene, and the remainder is unexplained. The sample table contains 150,000 or so clones; only one count was recorded for more than 75% of them. The ten largest clones take up about 15% of the sample. Sequencing input: PBMCs. These receptors came from a woman aged 40-49 years in good health and CMV-seronegative.

Notes on this clone: One end of the junction does not line up with germline, which may come from a read error. The chain couples TRBV27 to TRBJ2-5; weak D call: TRBD2 (5 bases). This CDR3 contains 14 residues. Germline assignment: CDR1 MNHEY and CDR2 SMNVEV (reference sequence). CDR3 bases: TGTGCCAGCACTTTACTAGTGCCACAAGAGACCCAGTACTTC. This sequence encodes CASTLLVPQETQYF.

The chain is built from TRBV10-1 and TRBJ2-2; D perhaps matches TRBD2 (5 bases). This CDR3 has 13 residues. V dropped 2 bases and J dropped 6 bases, with 7 bases sitting between them. Per germline, CDR1 WNHNN and CDR2 SYGVQD (reference sequence). CDR3 amino acids: CASSEKGAGELFF. As DNA, the CDR3 is TGCGCCAGCAGTGAGAAGGGAGCCGGGGAGCTGTTTTTT.

J is TRBJ2-3 and V is TRBV14; D unresolved. The V and J ends lost 1 base and 4 bases respectively, with 3 bases between them. There are 12 residues in the CDR3. CDR1 and CDR2 (germline): SGHDN, FVKESK. The CDR3 is CASSQVADTQYF. The CDR3 nucleotides read TGTGCCAGCAGCCAAGTAGCAGATACGCAGTATTTT.

The rearrangement joins TRBV13 to TRBJ1-1, with D perhaps TRBD1 (6 bases). The CDR3 totals 16 residues. Trimming removed 2 bases at V and 3 bases at J, with 16 bases between. From germline, CDR1 is PRHDT and CDR2 FYEKMQ (reference sequence). Here the CDR3 reads CASSLTGLYTYTEAFF. The CDR3, as DNA: TGTGCCAGCAGCTTAACAGGGCTCTATACGTACACTGAAGCTTTCTTT.

The rearrangement uses TRBV9 and TRBJ1-4; D is unclear. The CDR3 covers 14 residues. V lost 4 bases, J lost 7 bases, and 14 bases lay in between. CDR1 and CDR2 (germline): SGDLS, YYNGEE. The CDR3 loop is CASSIGNSGEKLFF. The CDR3 nucleotides read TGTGCCAGCAGCATCGGGAACTCGGGTGAAAAACTGTTTTTT.

The chain combines TRBV28 with TRBJ2-7; tentatively, D is TRBD2 (6 bases). The CDR3 covers 14 residues. In germline, CDR1 is MDHEN, CDR2 SYDVKM. With 6 bases removed from V and 0 bases from J, the gap between germline ends came to 12 bases. CDR3 in DNA: TGTGCCAGCAGGCGTAGCGGAATCTCCTACGAGCAGTACTTC. Protein: CASRRSGISYEQYF.

The CDR3 DNA sequence: TGTGCCAGCAGCGTAGGACTAGCGGGAGTGGGTGAGCAGTTCTTC. Translation: CASSVGLAGVGEQFF. V usage is TRBV9 and J usage is TRBJ2-1; TRBD2 aligns across 12 bases. The CDR3 is 15 residues long. Trimming took 0 bases from V and 9 from J; bases not matched to a gene: 4. Germline lookup yields CDR1 SGDLS and CDR2 YYNGEE. Together with reference TRBV9 and TRBJ2-1, the CDR3 gives the full variable domain: DSGVTQTPKHLITATGQRVTLRCSPRSGDLSVYWYQQSLDQGLQFLIQYYNGEERAKGNILERFSAQQFPDLHSELNLSSLELGDSALYFCASSVGLAGVGEQFFGPGTRLTVL.

V and J are TRBV4-2 and TRBJ2-1; D may be TRBD2 (5 bases). Germline CDR1 is LGHNA and CDR2 is YNFKEQ. CDR3 size: 16 residues. Trimming removed 0 bases from V and 1 base from J, with 10 bases in between. The CDR3 loop is CASSQEGLASYNEQFF. As DNA, the CDR3 is TGTGCCAGCAGCCAAGAGGGTCTAGCTTCCTACAATGAGCAGTTCTTC.

V is TRBV7-8 and J is TRBJ1-1; tentatively, D is TRBD1 (6 bases). Germline CDR1 is SGHVS and CDR2 is FQNEAQ. V was trimmed by 2 bases and J by 4 bases, leaving 20 bases between them. This CDR3 has 17 amino acids. The chain's CDR3 is CASSLTQGRKRSTEAFF. In DNA form, the CDR3 reads TGTGCCAGCAGCTTAACCCAGGGGCGGAAAAGGAGCACTGAAGCTTTCTTT.

V and J are TRBV9 and TRBJ2-2, with a possible D match to TRBD2 (6 bases). Trimming pared 0 bases from V and 1 base from J, leaving 7 bases between. CDR1 SGDLS and CDR2 YYNGEE come from the germline V gene. The CDR3 loop spans 15 amino acids. The CDR3 DNA reads TGTGCCAGCAGCGTAGCCGGGGGGAACACCGGGGAGCTGTTTTTT. As protein: CASSVAGGNTGELFF.

This sequence joins TRBV7-9 and TRBJ2-1; 8 nucleotides match TRBD2. Germline CDR1 reads SEHNR; CDR2 reads FQNEAQ (reference sequence). J gave up 11 bases and V 1 base, and 7 bases lay outside the gene matches. The CDR3 sequence is 14 residues long. The CDR3 loop reads CASSLGREAYKQFF. CDR3 DNA: TGTGCCAGCAGCTTAGGGCGGGAGGCCTATAAGCAGTTCTTC.

This clone was recorded once. V is TRBV7-8 and J is TRBJ2-5, with D unresolved. TRBJ2-7 matches the DNA end more closely, so the J call is doubtful. CDR1 and CDR2 (germline): SGHVS, FQNEAQ. The CDR3 is 14 amino acids. CDR3 sequence: CASSLGSISYEQYF. In DNA form, the CDR3 reads TGTGCCAGCAGCTTAGGGTCGATCTCCTACGAGCAGTACTTC.

The rearrangement joins TRBV9 to TRBJ1-6; D perhaps matches TRBD1 (6 bases). The CDR3 is 14 residues long. Germline V CDR1 and CDR2: SGDLS, YYNGEE. The V end was cut by 1 base, the J end by 7 bases, with 9 bases between. The CDR3 DNA follows: TGTGCCAGCAGCGTAAACAGGGTGAATTCACCCCTCCACTTT. It encodes CASSVNRVNSPLHF.

There are a few counts of this clone. The chain uses TRBV27 and TRBJ2-7, with a possible D match to TRBD2 (6 bases). The CDR3 has 15 residues. CDR1 and CDR2 (germline): MNHEY, SMNVEV (reference sequence). The ends were cut back, 5 bases at V and 3 bases at J, with 17 bases in the middle. Here the CDR3 DNA reads TGTGCCAGCAGTCCGACGCGGGGACTCCACTACGAGCAGTACTTC. Translating it yields CASSPTRGLHYEQYF.